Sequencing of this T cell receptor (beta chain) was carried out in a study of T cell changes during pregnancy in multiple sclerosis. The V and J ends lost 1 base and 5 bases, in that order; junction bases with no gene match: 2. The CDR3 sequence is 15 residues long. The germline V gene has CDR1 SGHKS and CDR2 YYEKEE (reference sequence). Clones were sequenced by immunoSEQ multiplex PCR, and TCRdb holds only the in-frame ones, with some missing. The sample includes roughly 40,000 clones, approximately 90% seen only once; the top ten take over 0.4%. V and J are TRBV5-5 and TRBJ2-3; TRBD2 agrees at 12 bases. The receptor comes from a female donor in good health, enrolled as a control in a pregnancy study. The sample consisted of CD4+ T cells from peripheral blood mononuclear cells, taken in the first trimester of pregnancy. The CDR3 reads CASSLTSGGRDTQYF. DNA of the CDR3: TGTGCCAGCAGCTTGACTAGCGGGGGGAGAGATACGCAGTATTTT. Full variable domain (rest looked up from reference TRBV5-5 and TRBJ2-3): DAGVTQSPTHLIKTRGQQVTLRCSPISGHKSVSWYQQVLGQGPQFIFQYYEKEERGRGNFPDRFSARQFPNYSSELNVNALLLGDSALYLCASSLTSGGRDTQYFGPGTRLTVL.